The 15 T cell receptor beta chains reported below all come from one sample, sequenced in a study of technical replicates of blood from several donors. The protocol was immunoSEQ multiplex PCR, while the TCRdb copy is restricted to in-frame clones and leaves out a portion. The table lists some 84,000 clones, 90% to 95% of them singletons. Sequenced material: T cells isolated from PBMCs. The source of these receptors is a human donor in good health.

This rearrangement joins TRBV19 to TRBJ1-1; 8 bases map to TRBD1. Germline V gene data show CDR1 as LNHDA and CDR2 as SQIVND (reference sequence). The CDR3 runs 15 residues. V was clipped by 6 bases and J by 1 base; unmatched bases: 7. This chain's CDR3 is CASRFSGGSNTEAFF. CDR3 coding DNA: TGTGCCAGTAGGTTCTCAGGGGGCTCGAACACTGAAGCTTTCTTT.

V gene TRBV7-8 combines with J gene TRBJ2-7, with a weak D call TRBD1 (6 bases). Germline V gene lookup returns CDR1 SGHVS and CDR2 FQNEAQ. The CDR3 loop spans 14 amino acids. Trimming stripped 5 bases from V and 2 bases from J, with 13 bases between. CDR3 region: CASSTRTATYEQYF. CDR3 sequence (DNA): TGTGCCAGCAGCACCAGGACAGCCACCTACGAGCAGTACTTC.

There are a few counts of this clone. The rearrangement links TRBV6-5 to TRBJ1-1; D perhaps matches TRBD1 (5 bases). Trimming shortened V by 8 bases and J by 4 bases, and 8 bases separated the two germline ends. CDR1 and CDR2 from the germline V gene are MNHEY and SVGAGI. CDR3 length equals 11 residues. This CDR3 reads CASLQGTEAFF. The CDR3 region has the DNA TGTGCCAGCCTCCAGGGCACTGAAGCTTTCTTT.

The chain joins TRBV15 to TRBJ2-5, with D possibly TRBD1 on 6 matching bases. CDR1 is LNHNV and CDR2 is YYDKDF in the germline V gene (reference sequence). CDR3 length: 14 amino acids. Trimming cost V 1 base and J 2 bases, with 8 bases left between them. The CDR3 DNA sequence: TGTGCCACCAGCAGAGCTGGACAGCAAGAGACCCAGTACTTC. Its translation is CATSRAGQQETQYF.

The genes are TRBV7-8 and TRBJ1-5; 8 nucleotides match TRBD1. Germline V gene data show CDR1 as SGHVS and CDR2 as FQNEAQ. The junction had 5 bases not matched to a gene; V was cut back by 1 base and J by 6 bases. The CDR3 is 15 residues long. The CDR3 loop is CASSLVTGGIQPQHF. CDR3 in DNA: TGTGCCAGCAGCTTAGTAACAGGGGGTATTCAGCCCCAGCATTTT.

This chain uses TRBV7-2 with TRBJ2-7; a possible D gene is TRBD2 (5 bases). Germline loops: CDR1 SGHTA, CDR2 FQGNSA. The V gene lost 5 bases and the J gene lost 3 bases, with 8 bases spanning the gap. The CDR3 covers 12 residues. The chain's CDR3 is CASSLTSYEQYF. DNA for the CDR3: TGTGCCAGCAGCCTTACTAGCTACGAGCAGTACTTC.

The chain employs TRBV6-1 and TRBJ2-7, with 12 bases fitting TRBD1. This CDR3 is built from 13 residues. Germline lookup yields CDR1 MNHNS and CDR2 SASEGT. V trimming: 7 bases; J trimming: 6 bases; junction bases outside the gene matches: 4. CDR3 nucleotide sequence: TGTGCCAGCATGGGACAGGGGGCCGCCGAGCAGTACTTC. As protein: CASMGQGAAEQYF.

This rearrangement joins TRBV6-6 to TRBJ1-1; a possible D gene is TRBD1 (6 bases). The germline V gene has CDR1 MNHNY and CDR2 SVGAGI (reference sequence). This CDR3 spans 13 amino acids. The V end lost 6 bases, the J end lost 5 bases, and 13 bases lay between the germline ends. The DNA for the CDR3 is TGTGCCAGCAGCCAAGGGGGACATACTGAAGCTTTCTTT. Translation gives CASSQGGHTEAFF.

The chain carries TRBV28 and TRBJ2-7; D ambiguous. The germline V gene has CDR1 MDHEN and CDR2 SYDVKM. The CDR3 runs 14 residues. V dropped 1 base and J dropped 4 bases, with 11 bases sitting between them. In DNA form, the CDR3 reads TGTGCCAGCAGTTTATCCGAGAGGCGATACGAGCAGTACTTC. Translation: CASSLSERRYEQYF. Full variable domain (remainder filled in from reference TRBV28 and TRBJ2-7): DVKVTQSSRYLVKRTGEKVFLECVQDMDHENMFWYRQDPGLGLRLIYFSYDVKMKEKGDIPEGYSVSREKKERFSLILESASTNQTSMYLCASSLSERRYEQYFGPGTRLTVT.

This chain links TRBV14 with TRBJ1-3; no definite D call. V was trimmed by 7 bases and J by 0 bases, leaving 4 bases between them. This CDR3 spans 12 amino acids. The germline CDR1 and CDR2 sequences are SGHDN and FVKESK. The CDR3 reads CASKASGNTIYF. The CDR3 DNA reads TGTGCCAGCAAAGCCTCTGGAAACACCATATATTTT.

The chain uses TRBV15 and TRBJ2-7; D is unresolved. V dropped 1 base and J dropped 2 bases, with 9 bases sitting between them. Germline-derived CDR1 and CDR2 are LNHNV and YYDKDF (reference sequence). This CDR3 contains 14 residues. The CDR3 region is CATSRAQATYEQYF. The CDR3 DNA is TGTGCCACCAGCAGAGCGCAGGCTACCTACGAGCAGTACTTC.

A word on this clone: Other DNA sequences of this sample code for an identical CDR3. The chain couples TRBV18 to TRBJ2-3; D is unresolved. Deletions cut 0 bases from V and 6 bases from J, with 4 bases between. This CDR3 is built from 12 residues. The V gene's germline CDR1 is KGHSH and CDR2 LQKENI. Here the CDR3 reads CASSPPADTQYF. The CDR3 DNA follows: TGTGCCAGCTCACCACCGGCCGATACGCAGTATTTT.

This chain uses TRBV15 with TRBJ1-4; D unclear. V gave up 5 bases and J gave up 5 bases, with 9 bases separating them. The CDR3 sequence is 13 residues long. The V gene's germline CDR1 is LNHNV and CDR2 YYDKDF (reference sequence). Here the CDR3 reads CATSRVTNEKLFF. The CDR3 DNA follows: TGTGCCACCAGCCGGGTTACCAATGAAAAACTGTTTTTT.

Note on this clone: Within the sample, other DNA sequences also encode this same CDR3. The rearrangement uses TRBV9 and TRBJ2-3; TRBD2 matches at 9 bases. V gave up 2 bases and J gave up 0 bases; unmatched junction bases: 4. This CDR3 spans 16 amino acids. CDR1 is SGDLS, CDR2 YYNGEE, per germline. The CDR3 loop is CASSVRTSGSTDTQYF. CDR3 DNA: TGTGCCAGCAGCGTCCGAACTAGCGGGAGCACAGATACGCAGTATTTT.

The J gene is TRBJ2-7, the V gene TRBV7-9; 9 bases line up with TRBD1. Germline assignment: CDR1 SEHNR and CDR2 FQNEAQ (reference sequence). CDR3 length equals 16 residues. V shed 2 bases, J shed 2 bases, and the junction held 7 bases outside the gene matches. The CDR3, as DNA: TGTGCCAGCAGCTTATGGGGGACAGGGCTCCCCTACGAGCAGTACTTC. Translating gives CASSLWGTGLPYEQYF. Looking up the rest from reference TRBV7-9 and TRBJ2-7 gives the full variable domain: DTGVSQNPRHKITKRGQNVTFRCDPISEHNRLYWYRQTLGQGPEFLTYFQNEAQLEKSRLLSDRFSAERPKGSFSTLEIQRTEQGDSAMYLCASSLWGTGLPYEQYFGPGTRLTVT.